The entry below describes one T cell receptor beta chain. The data are from a study of blood T cell repertoires in COVID-19. On the study more broadly: The samples span acute and convalescent COVID-19 from the United States, Italy and Spain. In each case, the material was cDNA or gDNA derived from T cells, B-cell-depleted T cells, or PBMCs.

The protocol was immunoSEQ multiplex PCR, while the TCRdb copy is restricted to in-frame clones and leaves out a portion. The top ten hold around 0.98% of the sample, which has 250,000 to 300,000 clones, more than 75% seen once. Sample: peripheral blood. The sequence derives from a woman between 40 and 50 years old who had recovered from COVID-19.

The CDR3 loop is CASSPEGWADGEQFF. CDR3 bases: TGTGCCAGCAGCCCCGAGGGATGGGCGGACGGTGAGCAGTTCTTC. This rearrangement joins TRBV7-3 to TRBJ2-1; D perhaps matches TRBD2 (5 bases). The CDR3 has 15 amino acids. With 5 bases removed from V and 9 bases from J, the gap between germline ends came to 20 bases. Germline V gives CDR1 SGHTA, CDR2 FQGTGA.